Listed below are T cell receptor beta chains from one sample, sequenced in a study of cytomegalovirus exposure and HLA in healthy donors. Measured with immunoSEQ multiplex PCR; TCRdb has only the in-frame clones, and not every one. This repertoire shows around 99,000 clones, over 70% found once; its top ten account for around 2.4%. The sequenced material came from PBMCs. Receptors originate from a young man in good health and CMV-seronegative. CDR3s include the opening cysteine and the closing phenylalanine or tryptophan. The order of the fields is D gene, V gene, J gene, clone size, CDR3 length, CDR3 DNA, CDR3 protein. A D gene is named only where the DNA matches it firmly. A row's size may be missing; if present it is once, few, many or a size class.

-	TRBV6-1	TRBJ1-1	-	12	TGTGCCAGCCAACAGATGAACACTGAAGCTTTCTTT	CASQQMNTEAFF
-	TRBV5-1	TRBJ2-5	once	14	TGCGCCAGCAGCGCTCGAAGAGATCAAGAGACCCAGTACTTC	CASSARRDQETQYF
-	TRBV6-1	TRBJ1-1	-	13	TGTGCCAGCAGACCCGGGGTGAACACTGAAGCTTTCTTT	CASRPGVNTEAFF
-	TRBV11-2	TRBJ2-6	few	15	TGTGCCAGCAGCCCCTGGGGCGCTGGGGCCAACGTCCTGACTTTC	CASSPWGAGANVLTF
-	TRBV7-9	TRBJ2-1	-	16	TGTGCCAGCAGCCTATTCTTAGCGGACCCGTGGAATGAGCAGTTCTTC	CASSLFLADPWNEQFF
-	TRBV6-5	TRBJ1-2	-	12	TGTGCCAGCAAGAATCCAGGGTATGGCTACACCTTC	CASKNPGYGYTF
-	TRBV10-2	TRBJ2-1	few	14	TGCGCCAGCAGTGAGTGGCGGGCAAAGGATGAGCAGTTCTTC	CASSEWRAKDEQFF
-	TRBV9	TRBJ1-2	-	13	TGTGCCAGCAGCGTAGCGGCGGGCTATGGCTACACCTTC	CASSVAAGYGYTF
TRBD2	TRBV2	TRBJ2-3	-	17	TGTGCCAGCACTCTGGGAGTAGCGGGGGGGCAGGGAAATACGCAGTATTTT	CASTLGVAGGQGNTQYF
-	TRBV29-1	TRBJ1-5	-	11	TGCAGCGTTGTGGCGGATCGGCGCCAGCATTTT	CSVVADRRQHF
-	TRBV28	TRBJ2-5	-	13	TGTGCCAGCAGTCATAGCGGTCAAGAGACCCAGTACTTC	CASSHSGQETQYF
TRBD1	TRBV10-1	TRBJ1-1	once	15	TGCGCCAGCAGTGAGTCTACGGGCACAGGGGCTGAAGCTTTCTTT	CASSESTGTGAEAFF
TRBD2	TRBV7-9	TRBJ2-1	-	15	TGTGCCAGCAGCCATAGCGGGGTTTCCTACAATGAGCAGTTCTTC	CASSHSGVSYNEQFF
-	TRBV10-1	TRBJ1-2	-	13	TGCGCCAGCAGTGAATCACAACGCTATGGCTACACCTTC	CASSESQRYGYTF
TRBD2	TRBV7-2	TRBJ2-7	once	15	TGTGCCAGCAGCTTAATGGGGACTAGTTTTTACGAGCAGTACTTC	CASSLMGTSFYEQYF
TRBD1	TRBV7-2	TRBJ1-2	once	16	TGTGCCAGCAGCGTCGCGGCGACAGGGAATAACTATGGCTACACCTTC	CASSVAATGNNYGYTF
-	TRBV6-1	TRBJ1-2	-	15	TGTGCCAGCAGTACCGGGGGGGTGGGGGACTATGGCTACACCTTC	CASSTGGVGDYGYTF
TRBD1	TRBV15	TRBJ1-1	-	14	TGTGCCACCAGCAGAAACCAGGGGGTAACTGAAGCTTTCTTT	CATSRNQGVTEAFF
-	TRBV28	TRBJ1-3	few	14	TGTGCCAGCATTGGGGGGGCGAATGGAAACACCATATATTTT	CASIGGANGNTIYF
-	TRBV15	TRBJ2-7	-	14	TGTGCCACCAGCAGAGGGCGGGGCGCTTACGAGCAGTACTTC	CATSRGRGAYEQYF
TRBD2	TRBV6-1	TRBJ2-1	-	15	TGTGCCAGCAGTCCGAGGGCGGGAGTTAAGAATGAGCAGTTCTTC	CASSPRAGVKNEQFF
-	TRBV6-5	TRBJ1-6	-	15	TGTGCCAGCAGCCACGGGGGATCGTATAATTCACCCCTCCACTTT	CASSHGGSYNSPLHF
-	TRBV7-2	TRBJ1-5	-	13	TGTGCCAGCAGCACGGACAGACATCAGCCCCAGCATTTT	CASSTDRHQPQHF
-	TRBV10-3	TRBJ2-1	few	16	TGTGCCATCAGTGAGTCTACGCGGGCTTCCTACAATGAGCAGTTCTTC	CAISESTRASYNEQFF
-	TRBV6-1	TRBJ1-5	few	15	TGTGCCAGCACCAGAGACGGAGGGAGCAATCAGCCCCAGCATTTT	CASTRDGGSNQPQHF
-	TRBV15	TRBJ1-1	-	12	TGTGCCACCAGTAGGGGAGGGCTTGGCGCTTTCTTT	CATSRGGLGAFF
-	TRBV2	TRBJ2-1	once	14	TGTGCCAGCAGTGCTGGCCGCTCCTACAATGAGCAGTTCTTC	CASSAGRSYNEQFF
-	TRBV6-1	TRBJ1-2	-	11	TGTGCCAGCAGGCCCGGGGGTGGCTACACCTTC	CASRPGGGYTF
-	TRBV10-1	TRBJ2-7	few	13	TGCGCCACCCAGAGGGACATCTCCTACGAGCAGTACTTC	CATQRDISYEQYF
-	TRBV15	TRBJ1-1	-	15	TGTGCCACCAGCCCCCCTCGACAGCTGATCACTGAAGCTTTCTTT	CATSPPRQLITEAFF
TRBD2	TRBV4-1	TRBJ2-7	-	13	TGCGCCAGCAGCCAAGGACTAGCCCACGAGCAGTACTTC	CASSQGLAHEQYF
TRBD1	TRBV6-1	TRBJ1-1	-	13	TGTGCCAGCAGCGCCGGGACAGACACTGAAGCTTTCTTT	CASSAGTDTEAFF
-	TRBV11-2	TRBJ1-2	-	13	TGTGCCAGCAGCTTAATCCCCAGGGAAGGCTACACCTTC	CASSLIPREGYTF
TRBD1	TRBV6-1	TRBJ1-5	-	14	TGTGCCAGCAGGTACAGGGGTAGCAATCAGCCCCAGCATTTT	CASRYRGSNQPQHF
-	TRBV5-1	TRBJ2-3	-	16	TGCGCCAGCAGCTTCAACAAGCGTAATAGGACAGATACGCAGTATTTT	CASSFNKRNRTDTQYF
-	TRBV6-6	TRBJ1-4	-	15	TGTGCCAGCAGCCAACAGAGAGCAACTAATGAAAAACTGTTTTTT	CASSQQRATNEKLFF
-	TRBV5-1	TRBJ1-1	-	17	TGCGCCAGCAGCAGGGGAACACTTCGAGAAGAGGACACTGAAGCTTTCTTT	CASSRGTLREEDTEAFF
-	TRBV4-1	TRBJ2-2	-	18	TGCGCCAGCAGCCAAGATTTTAAGGCGGGACCTCGCACCGGGGAGCTGTTTTTT	CASSQDFKAGPRTGELFF
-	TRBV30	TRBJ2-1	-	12	TGTGCCTGGAACCGGGACAAGGGTGAGCAGTTCTTC	CAWNRDKGEQFF
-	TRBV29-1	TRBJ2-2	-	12	TGCAGCCTAATTGGACAGTCCGGGGAGCTGTTTTTT	CSLIGQSGELFF
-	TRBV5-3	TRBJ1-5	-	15	TGTGCCAGAAGTTACGACGGACATAGCAATCAGCCCCAGCATTTT	CARSYDGHSNQPQHF
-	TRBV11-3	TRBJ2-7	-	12	TGTGCCAGCAGCAACCAGGGTTACGAGCAGTACTTC	CASSNQGYEQYF
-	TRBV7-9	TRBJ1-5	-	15	TGTGCCAGCAGCTTAGTGGGGGCCCCCAATCAGCCCCAGCATTTT	CASSLVGAPNQPQHF
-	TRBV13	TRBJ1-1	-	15	TGTGCCAGCAGCCCTCGGGGAAGCGGGAACACTGAAGCTTTCTTT	CASSPRGSGNTEAFF
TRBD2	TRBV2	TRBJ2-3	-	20	TGTGCCAGCAGTGAACCGGGACTAGCGGGGGGTTGGGGTGAGACAGATACGCAGTATTTT	CASSEPGLAGGWGETDTQYF
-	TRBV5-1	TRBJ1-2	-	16	TGCGCCAGCAGCTCGACAGGTTCGGAAGGGTTCTATGGCTACACCTTC	CASSSTGSEGFYGYTF
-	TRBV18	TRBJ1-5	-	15	TGTGCCAGCTCACCAACGACAGGCAACAATCAGCCCCAGCATTTT	CASSPTTGNNQPQHF
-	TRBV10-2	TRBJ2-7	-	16	TGCGCCAGCAGTAAATCAGCACGCGGAAATATCTACGAGCAGTACTTC	CASSKSARGNIYEQYF
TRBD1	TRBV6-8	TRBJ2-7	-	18	TGTGCCAGCAATACAGGGACAGGGGGTTATCCCCGGGGTACCGAGCAGTACTTC	CASNTGTGGYPRGTEQYF
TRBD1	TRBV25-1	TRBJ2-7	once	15	TGTGCCAGCCAACCGGGACAGGAACGCTCCTACGAGCAGTACTTC	CASQPGQERSYEQYF
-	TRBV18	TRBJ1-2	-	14	TGTGCCAGCTCACCAGGACAAGGAATAGGTGGCTACACCTTC	CASSPGQGIGGYTF
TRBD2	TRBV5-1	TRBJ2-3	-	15	TGCGCCAGCAGCGTTAGCGGGGACAGCACAGATACGCAGTATTTT	CASSVSGDSTDTQYF
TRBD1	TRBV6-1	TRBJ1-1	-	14	TGTGCCAGCAGACTTTGGACAGGGGACACTGAAGCTTTCTTT	CASRLWTGDTEAFF
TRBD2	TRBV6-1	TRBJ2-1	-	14	TGTGCCAGTTACCCGCTAGCGGGGTACAATGAGCAGTTCTTC	CASYPLAGYNEQFF
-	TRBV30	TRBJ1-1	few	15	TGTGCCTGGAGTGGTGACAGGACCGCTCGGACTGAAGCTTTCTTT	CAWSGDRTARTEAFF
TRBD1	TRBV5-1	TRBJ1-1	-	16	TGCGCCAGCAGCCATAAAGGACAGGGGCCGAACACTGAAGCTTTCTTT	CASSHKGQGPNTEAFF
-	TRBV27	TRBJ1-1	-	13	TGTGCCTCTGGGTACAGATTGAACACTGAAGCTTTCTTT	CASGYRLNTEAFF
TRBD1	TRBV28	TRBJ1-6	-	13	TGTGCCAGCCTTGGAGGGGGCCACTCACCCCTCCACTTT	CASLGGGHSPLHF